These 17 T cell receptor beta chains were all obtained from the same sample, sequenced in a study of response to subunit inactivated influenza vaccine (dated by TCRdb to the late 2010s). The receptor library was made with RT-PCR. Data came from an Illumina HiSeq 2500. In TCRdb, the public reads were trimmed at Q25 with fastp and aligned with MiXCR, with productive beta chains retained. Identical CDR3 proteins give one entry, which carries the most common genes and DNA. Counted in this sample were more than 450,000 distinct CDR3 sequences; 12% of them appeared once. Roughly 10% of the sample lies in the top ten. The sample here was PBMCs from blood, taken on the day of vaccination. The receptors shown here come from a man aged 50-60 years who received an inactivated influenza vaccine. Donor details come from another sample of the same person, matched by shared clones.

This clonotype was detected many times. This rearrangement joins TRBV3-1 to TRBJ2-1; D unclear. The CDR3 is 12 residues long. Germline CDR1 LGHDT, CDR2 YNNKEL (reference sequence). Trimming removed 2 bases from V and 5 bases from J, with 4 bases in between. The CDR3 DNA sequence: TGTGCCAGCAGCCAACCTAACAATGAGCAGTTCTTC. Protein product: CASSQPNNEQFF.

This clonotype occurred many times. The J gene is TRBJ2-3, the V gene TRBV24-1; D unclear. CDR3 length: 14 amino acids. From germline, CDR1 is KGHDR and CDR2 SFDVKD. V was pared by 6 bases and J by 2 bases, with 11 bases between. The CDR3 is CATSRVGSTDTQYF. The CDR3 region has the DNA TGTGCCACCAGTCGAGTTGGATCCACAGATACGCAGTATTTT.

This clonotype has only a few counts. This chain links TRBV30 with TRBJ2-7; unclear D gene. V was shortened by 0 bases and J by 6 bases, with 12 bases between the two germline ends. CDR1 and CDR2 (germline): GTSNPN, SVGIG (reference sequence). The CDR3 spans 13 residues. In DNA form, the CDR3 reads TGTGCCTGGAGTGTAGGGCTGACCGGCGAGCAGTACTTC. Amino acids: CAWSVGLTGEQYF. Drawing the rest from reference TRBV30 and TRBJ2-7, the complete variable domain is SQTIHQWPATLVQPVGSPLSLECTVEGTSNPNLYWYRQAAGRGLQLLFYSVGIGQISSEVPQNLSASRPQDRQFILSSKKLLLSDSGFYLCAWSVGLTGEQYFGPGTRLTVT.

This clonotype was picked up many times. V and J are TRBV12-3 or TRBV12-4 and TRBJ2-2; D ambiguous. CDR3 size: 13 residues. V lost 2 bases and J lost 6, with 7 bases in between. The CDR3 nucleotides read TGTGCCAGCAGTTTATTGGGGTCCGGGGAGCTGTTTTTT. Translating gives CASSLLGSGELFF.

In this sample, this clonotype turned up many times. The chain carries TRBV5-1 and TRBJ1-1; TRBD1 aligns across 9 bases. Trimming removed 4 bases from V and 4 bases from J; junction bases left unmatched: 8. Germline assignment: CDR1 SGHRS and CDR2 YFSETQ. The CDR3 sequence is 15 residues long. The CDR3 here is CASSRGLTGGTEAFF. For the CDR3, the DNA is TGCGCCAGCAGCCGAGGGTTGACAGGGGGCACTGAAGCTTTCTTT. Combining the CDR3 with reference TRBV5-1 and TRBJ1-1 gives the whole variable domain KAGVTQTPRYLIKTRGQQVTLSCSPISGHRSVSWYQQTPGQGLQFLFEYFSETQRNKGNFPGRFSGRQFSNSRSEMNVSTLELGDSALYLCASSRGLTGGTEAFFGQGTRLTVV.

The CDR3 nucleotides read TGTGCCATCAAAGGGAACAGGGGCGAAACTAGCACAGATACGCAGTATTTT. As protein: CAIKGNRGETSTDTQYF. The chain links TRBV10-3 to TRBJ2-3; 7 bases fit TRBD1. Germline values: CDR1 ENHRY, CDR2 SYGVKD. This CDR3 region has 17 residues. Unmatched junction bases numbered 13, after V lost 7 bases and J lost 0 bases.

This clonotype was recorded at least ten times. The V gene is TRBV7-9, the J gene TRBJ1-1; no clear D. The ends were cut back, 4 bases at V and 2 bases at J, with 14 bases in the middle. Germline CDR1 SEHNR, CDR2 FQNEAQ (reference sequence). This CDR3 is built from 15 residues. CDR3 residues: CASSSGATSNTEAFF. The CDR3 coding sequence is TGTGCCAGCAGCTCGGGCGCAACCTCTAACACTGAAGCTTTCTTT.

The genes are TRBV7-9 and TRBJ2-1, with TRBD2 identical over 7 bases. The CDR3 is made up of 15 amino acids. Germline V gene lookup returns CDR1 SEHNR and CDR2 FQNEAQ (reference sequence). The J segment lost 4 bases and the V segment lost 5 bases, leaving 8 bases of the junction unmatched. Here the CDR3 reads CASSPEAGVYNEQFF. The CDR3 coding sequence is TGTGCCAGCAGCCCGGAGGCGGGGGTATACAATGAGCAGTTCTTC.

This clonotype was counted at least ten times. The chain joins TRBV6-2 or TRBV6-3 to TRBJ1-4, with a tentative D call TRBD1 (5 bases). Germline values: CDR1 MNHEY, CDR2 SVGEGT. The CDR3 consists of 13 residues. With 1 base removed from V and 5 bases from J, the gap between germline ends came to 5 bases. The CDR3 sequence: CASSYYRNEKLFF. CDR3 nucleotides: TGTGCCAGCAGTTACTACAGGAATGAAAAACTGTTTTTT.

This rearrangement joins TRBV29-1 to TRBJ1-5, with D hard to call. V shed 4 bases and J shed 4 bases, with 11 bases lying between them. Germline values: CDR1 SQVTM, CDR2 ANQGSEA. This CDR3 comprises 13 residues. CDR3 bases: TGCAGCGTTGTCCTGAGCCCTAATCAGCCCCAGCATTTT. This sequence encodes CSVVLSPNQPQHF.

The chain couples TRBV12-3 or TRBV12-4 to TRBJ2-1, with TRBD2 matching over 9 bases. The CDR3 runs 15 residues. J lost 6 bases, V lost 6 bases, and 9 bases had no gene match. Here the CDR3 reads CASSHSGGRLNEQFF. As DNA, the CDR3 is TGTGCCAGCAGCCACAGCGGGGGGCGGCTCAATGAGCAGTTCTTC.

The DNA for the CDR3 is TGCGCCAGCACCCTTGTGTCCCCACAAGAGACCCAGTACTTC. It specifies CASTLVSPQETQYF. The genes are TRBV5-1 and TRBJ2-5; D is undetermined. Germline loops: CDR1 SGHRS, CDR2 YFSETQ. The length of the CDR3 is 14 residues. V was cut by 6 bases and J by 2 bases, with 14 bases left in between.

The sample holds many counts of this clonotype. The V and J genes are TRBV5-1 and TRBJ2-1; D is unclear. The ends were cut back, 0 bases at V and 9 bases at J, with 10 bases in the middle. CDR1 and CDR2 from the germline V gene are SGHRS and YFSETQ. The CDR3 length is 13 residues. This CDR3 is CASSLAGVPEQFF. CDR3 in DNA: TGCGCCAGCAGCTTGGCCGGCGTTCCTGAGCAGTTCTTC.

This clonotype was seen at least ten times. The chain is built from TRBV9 and TRBJ2-2, with 7 bases identical to TRBD1. The junction had 3 bases not matched to a gene; V was cut back by 1 base and J by 0 bases. The CDR3 contains 16 residues. Germline V gives CDR1 SGDLS, CDR2 YYNGEE. CDR3 sequence: CASSVLGQTNTGELFF. The CDR3 region has the DNA TGTGCCAGCAGCGTACTGGGACAGACGAACACCGGGGAGCTGTTTTTT.

This clonotype was detected a few times. The rearrangement uses TRBV5-1 and TRBJ1-1, with D possibly being TRBD1 (5 bases). CDR1 SGHRS and CDR2 YFSETQ come from the germline V gene. The CDR3 loop spans 15 amino acids. The germline V and J ends were trimmed by 0 bases and 1 base, with 10 bases remaining between them. The CDR3 bases are TGCGCCAGCAGCTTGGCTTCTCAGGGGAACACTGAAGCTTTCTTT. Encoded protein: CASSLASQGNTEAFF.

This clonotype was observed a handful of times. The chain is built from TRBV15 and TRBJ2-1; 8 bases match TRBD1. This CDR3 region has 14 residues. Germline V gene sequence: CDR1 LNHNV, CDR2 YYDKDF (reference sequence). V gave up 3 bases and J gave up 7 bases; unmatched junction bases: 5. CDR3 sequence reads: CATSSGTGHNEQFF. The DNA for the CDR3 is TGTGCCACCAGCAGCGGGACAGGCCATAATGAGCAGTTCTTC. The variable domain in full, with the rest retrieved from reference TRBV15 and TRBJ2-1, is DAMVIQNPRYQVTQFGKPVTLSCSQTLNHNVMYWYQQKSSQAPKLLFHYYDKDFNNEADTPDNFQSRRPNTSFCFLDIRSPGLGDTAMYLCATSSGTGHNEQFFGPGTRLTVL.

This clonotype was observed many times. Written as DNA, the CDR3 is TGCGCCAGCAGGAGACAGGGTATGACTGAAGCTTTCTTT. Encoded protein: CASRRQGMTEAFF. This sequence joins TRBV5-1 and TRBJ1-1, with TRBD1 matching over 7 bases. Germline trimming cut 5 bases from V and 5 bases from J; bases unmatched to any gene: 6. The CDR3 loop spans 13 amino acids. From germline, CDR1 is SGHRS and CDR2 YFSETQ.